One sample yielded the 32 T cell receptor beta chains listed below, sequenced in a study of blood T cell repertoires in COVID-19. Using immunoSEQ multiplex PCR, the repertoire was profiled, and TCRdb retains in-frame clones only, with some absent. The sample holds under 300,000 clones, about 85% seen once. The sequenced sample was PBMCs or T cells enriched from blood (not recorded which). These receptors were taken from a woman in her forties or fifties who had been exposed to COVID-19.

The V call is TRBV29-1, the J call TRBJ2-5, with TRBD2 identical over 8 bases. V shed 5 bases and J 4 bases; nucleotides not matched to a gene: 6. Germline CDR1 SQVTM, CDR2 ANQGSEA. This CDR3 region has 13 residues. CDR3 coding DNA: TGCAGCGTTAGCGGGGGAATATTAGAGACCCAGTACTTC. Protein sequence: CSVSGGILETQYF.

V is TRBV15 and J is TRBJ1-5; 8 nucleotides line up with TRBD1. The CDR3 sequence is 14 residues long. CDR1 and CDR2 from the germline V gene are LNHNV and YYDKDF (reference sequence). Unmatched junction bases numbered 1, after V lost 2 bases and J lost 4 bases. CDR3 in DNA: TGTGCCACCAGCAGACAGGGGGCTAATCAGCCCCAGCATTTT. Residues: CATSRQGANQPQHF.

This clone was counted only a few times. The chain uses TRBV5-1 and TRBJ1-1, with D uncertain. This CDR3 is built from 13 residues. From germline, CDR1 is SGHRS and CDR2 YFSETQ. V gave up 2 bases and J gave up 4 bases, with 9 bases separating them. The CDR3 DNA sequence: TGCGCCAGCAGCTTAATGTATTCCACTGAAGCTTTCTTT. It translates to CASSLMYSTEAFF.

This chain joins TRBV30 and TRBJ1-1; no definite D call. The CDR3 consists of 13 residues. Trimming pared 2 bases from V and 4 bases from J, leaving 11 bases between. CDR1 and CDR2 (germline): GTSNPN, SVGIG (reference sequence). CDR3 residues: CAWSYSKPTEAFF. CDR3 DNA: TGTGCCTGGAGTTACTCTAAACCCACTGAAGCTTTCTTT.

The V and J genes are TRBV27 and TRBJ2-3, with D possibly matching TRBD1 (6 bases). The CDR3 length is 15 residues. Between the trimmed V and J ends, which lost 4 bases and 1 base, there was a span of 12 bases. Germline V gene lookup returns CDR1 MNHEY and CDR2 SMNVEV (reference sequence). The CDR3, as DNA: TGTGCCAGCAGTTCCCGGGGACAAGGCACAGATACGCAGTATTTT. It encodes CASSSRGQGTDTQYF.

V gene TRBV5-6 combines with J gene TRBJ1-5; 10 nucleotides align to TRBD1. The CDR3 has 15 residues. Germline assignment: CDR1 SGHDT and CDR2 YYEEEE. V dropped 1 base and J dropped 6; count of bases not matched to a gene: 4. This CDR3 is CASSLRTGGGQPQHF. DNA for the CDR3: TGTGCCAGCAGCTTGAGGACAGGGGGGGGTCAGCCCCAGCATTTT.

Details on this clone: The junction differs from germline at one of its ends, possibly a read error. The V call is TRBV5-1, the J call TRBJ1-2; D not resolved. Germline CDR1 SGHRS, CDR2 YFSETQ. The CDR3 is made up of 14 amino acids. The CDR3 reads CASTKAPSQWEAYF. In DNA form, the CDR3 reads TGCGCCAGCACGAAAGCCCCCTCACAGTGGGAGGCTTACTTC.

V gene TRBV24-1 combines with J gene TRBJ2-5; TRBD1 aligns across 7 bases. The CDR3 has 14 amino acids. Germline loops: CDR1 KGHDR, CDR2 SFDVKD. J gave up 6 bases and V 1 base, and 4 bases lay outside the gene matches. CDR3: CATSDFPRGKTQYF. CDR3 DNA sequence: TGTGCCACCAGTGATTTCCCCAGGGGGAAGACCCAGTACTTC.

The rearrangement joins TRBV6-4 to TRBJ1-5; possible D gene TRBD1, 5 bases. Trimming pared 0 bases from V and 6 bases from J, leaving 9 bases between. CDR3 length: 14 amino acids. The germline V gene encodes CDR1 MRHNA and CDR2 SNTAGT. The CDR3 sequence is CASSDSGRVQPQHF. DNA of the CDR3: TGTGCCAGCAGTGACTCGGGCAGGGTTCAGCCCCAGCATTTT.

The chain combines TRBV5-4 with TRBJ1-4; unclear D gene. Germline V gives CDR1 SGHNT, CDR2 YYREEE (reference sequence). V was trimmed by 0 bases and J by 2 bases, leaving 5 bases between them. CDR3 size: 14 residues. The CDR3 spells CASSLGGTNEKLFF. CDR3 nucleotides: TGTGCCAGCAGCTTGGGAGGGACTAATGAAAAACTGTTTTTT.

This clone was detected once. V gene TRBV7-2 combines with J gene TRBJ1-2, with TRBD1 as a possible D gene (6 bases). CDR1 SGHTA and CDR2 FQGNSA come from the germline V gene. V was shortened by 7 bases and J by 8 bases, with 23 bases between the two germline ends. This CDR3 is built from 15 residues. CDR3 in amino acids: CASTFFALGAQGYTF. The CDR3 bases are TGTGCCAGCACCTTTTTCGCCTTGGGGGCGCAGGGCTACACCTTC.

V usage is TRBV6-1 and J usage is TRBJ2-3, with D hard to call. The CDR3 has 14 amino acids. Germline V gene lookup returns CDR1 MNHNS and CDR2 SASEGT. V was clipped by 1 base and J by 6 bases, with 11 bases between them. In DNA, the CDR3 is TGTGCCAGCAGTGAAGGCCCCATGGGCGATACGCAGTATTTT. Translation gives CASSEGPMGDTQYF.

The chain joins TRBV27 to TRBJ1-4, with 8 bases fitting TRBD1. After removal of 7 bases from V and 7 bases from J, the junction contained 5 bases not matched to a gene. CDR3 length equals 13 residues. CDR1 is MNHEY, CDR2 SMNVEV, per germline (reference sequence). The chain's CDR3 is CASTTGDREKLFF. The CDR3 DNA reads TGTGCCAGCACGACAGGGGATCGTGAAAAACTGTTTTTT.

The chain combines TRBV2 with TRBJ2-3; TRBD1 agrees at 9 bases. CDR1 and CDR2 from the germline V gene are SNHLY and FYNNEI. V lost 5 bases to trimming and J lost 4 bases; unmatched junction nucleotides: 7. The CDR3 runs 15 residues. The CDR3: CASSSGQGRPDTQYF. CDR3 nucleotides: TGTGCCAGCAGTTCGGGACAGGGAAGACCAGATACGCAGTATTTT. The whole variable domain, filled in from reference TRBV2 and TRBJ2-3, reads EPEVTQTPSHQVTQMGQEVILRCVPISNHLYFYWYRQILGQKVEFLVSFYNNEISEKSEIFDDQFSVERPDGSNFTLKIRSTKLEDSAMYFCASSSGQGRPDTQYFGPGTRLTVL.

The count of this clone is one. The J gene is TRBJ1-2, the V gene TRBV18, with TRBD1 identical over 7 bases. V lost 1 base to trimming and J lost 8 bases; unmatched junction nucleotides: 10. Germline V gives CDR1 KGHSH, CDR2 LQKENI. The CDR3 contains 15 residues. CDR3 protein: CASSPRGQDFKGYTF. Here the CDR3 DNA reads TGTGCCAGCTCACCACGAGGACAGGATTTTAAGGGCTACACCTTC.

The chain is built from TRBV11-2 and TRBJ1-1; maybe TRBD1 (6 bases). V lost 4 bases to trimming and J lost 5 bases, with 20 bases between them. Germline CDR1 is SGHAT and CDR2 is FQNNGV. This CDR3 comprises 16 residues. CDR3 protein: CASSWFPRGKGTEAFF. In DNA, the CDR3 is TGTGCCAGCAGCTGGTTTCCGAGGGGGAAGGGTACTGAAGCTTTCTTT. Combining the CDR3 with reference TRBV11-2 and TRBJ1-1 gives the whole variable domain EAGVAQSPRYKIIEKRQSVAFWCNPISGHATLYWYQQILGQGPKLLIQFQNNGVVDDSQLPKDRFSAERLKGVDSTLKIQPAKLEDSAVYLCASSWFPRGKGTEAFFGQGTRLTVV.

The V and J genes are TRBV19 and TRBJ2-5; 8 nucleotides match TRBD2. After removal of 4 bases from V and 4 bases from J, the junction contained 14 bases not matched to a gene. Per germline, CDR1 LNHDA and CDR2 SQIVND (reference sequence). The CDR3 sequence is 17 residues long. The CDR3 protein is CASSTTSFSGIRETQYF. CDR3 nucleotides: TGTGCCAGTAGTACAACCTCGTTTAGCGGGATTCGAGAGACCCAGTACTTC. The entire variable domain, with the rest obtained from reference TRBV19 and TRBJ2-5, is as follows: DGGITQSPKYLFRKEGQNVTLSCEQNLNHDAMYWYRQDPGQGLRLIYYSQIVNDFQKGDIAEGYSVSREKKESFPLTVTSAQKNPTAFYLCASSTTSFSGIRETQYFGPGTRLLVL.

V and J are TRBV9 and TRBJ2-3; 11 bases fit TRBD1. This CDR3 region has 14 residues. The V segment lost 2 bases and the J segment 5 bases; nucleotides outside the gene matches: 1. Germline V gene lookup returns CDR1 SGDLS and CDR2 YYNGEE. This CDR3 reads CASSVDRGQDTQYF. The CDR3 DNA reads TGTGCCAGCAGCGTGGACAGGGGGCAAGATACGCAGTATTTT.

J is TRBJ1-2 and V is TRBV4-1; D not resolved. The CDR3 consists of 16 residues. Trimming stripped 0 bases from V and 0 bases from J, with 11 bases between. CDR1 and CDR2 (germline): MGHRA, YSYEKL. CDR3 nucleotides: TGCGCCAGCAGCCAAGATCCACAGTCCTCTAACTATGGCTACACCTTC. This translates into CASSQDPQSSNYGYTF.

This chain links TRBV18 with TRBJ2-7, with 10 nucleotides matching TRBD1. Germline loops: CDR1 KGHSH, CDR2 LQKENI. V lost 3 bases, J lost 5 bases, and 4 bases stayed unmatched. The CDR3 contains 14 residues. CDR3 loop: CASSPRTGGNEQYF. For the CDR3, the DNA is TGTGCCAGCTCACCCCGGACAGGGGGAAACGAGCAGTACTTC.

The table lists this clone with a count of one. The rearrangement joins TRBV6-1 to TRBJ2-7, with TRBD2 matching over 7 bases. Germline CDR1 is MNHNS and CDR2 is SASEGT. Losses at the gene ends were 0 bases for V and 7 bases for J; bases not matched to a gene: 15. The CDR3 runs to 17 residues. The CDR3 bases are TGTGCCAGCAGTGAAGCGGTGCCGGGACTATCATTCTTGGAGCAGTACTTC. Translation gives CASSEAVPGLSFLEQYF.

The chain has TRBV19 and TRBJ1-2; 8 positions match TRBD1. Looked up from germline, CDR1 is LNHDA and CDR2 is SQIVND (reference sequence). This CDR3 spans 15 amino acids. V lost 7 bases and J lost 8; bases outside the gene matches: 15. The chain's CDR3 is CASNDGQGFSGGYTF. CDR3 sequence (DNA): TGTGCCAGTAACGACGGACAGGGCTTTTCGGGCGGCTACACCTTC.

The J gene is TRBJ2-1, the V gene TRBV18, with 8 positions matching TRBD1. The CDR3 runs 16 residues. The germline V gene encodes CDR1 KGHSH and CDR2 LQKENI. V gave up 4 bases and J gave up 1 base; unmatched junction bases: 6. CDR3 nucleotides: TGTGCCAGCTCACTACGGACAGGGATATCCTACAATGAGCAGTTCTTC. The encoded protein is CASSLRTGISYNEQFF.

The rearrangement links TRBV9 to TRBJ2-1; 8 bases match TRBD1. Germline CDR1 reads SGDLS; CDR2 reads YYNGEE. There are 14 residues in the CDR3. The junction had 8 bases not matched to a gene; V was cut back by 4 bases and J by 8 bases. In DNA, the CDR3 is TGTGCCAGCAGCATGGGGACAGGATGGGATGAGCAGTTCTTC. The encoded protein is CASSMGTGWDEQFF.

V usage is TRBV7-9 and J usage is TRBJ2-7, with D hard to call. Germline loops: CDR1 SEHNR, CDR2 FQNEAQ (reference sequence). V gave up 1 base and J gave up 2 bases, with 9 bases separating them. The CDR3 spans 14 residues. CDR3 coding DNA: TGTGCCAGCAGCTTAGGGGCCTCCACCTACGAGCAGTACTTC. Protein product: CASSLGASTYEQYF. Combining the CDR3 with reference TRBV7-9 and TRBJ2-7 gives the whole variable domain DTGVSQNPRHKITKRGQNVTFRCDPISEHNRLYWYRQTLGQGPEFLTYFQNEAQLEKSRLLSDRFSAERPKGSFSTLEIQRTEQGDSAMYLCASSLGASTYEQYFGPGTRLTVT.

The J gene is TRBJ1-1, the V gene TRBV7-2, with D possibly being TRBD1 (5 bases). The germline V and J ends were trimmed by 1 base and 5 bases, with 17 bases remaining between them. CDR1 is SGHTA, CDR2 FQGNSA, per germline. The CDR3 length is 16 residues. The CDR3 loop is CASSLGLWQGATEAFF. The CDR3 DNA sequence: TGTGCCAGCAGCTTAGGTTTATGGCAGGGCGCGACTGAAGCTTTCTTT.

This chain links TRBV5-1 with TRBJ2-6, with D possibly being TRBD1 (6 bases). The CDR3 sequence is 17 residues long. Trimming removed 4 bases from V and 2 bases from J, with 16 bases in between. Germline loops: CDR1 SGHRS, CDR2 YFSETQ. CDR3 region: CASSPFISGAGANVLTF. The CDR3 nucleotides read TGCGCCAGCAGCCCATTTATATCAGGGGCTGGGGCCAACGTCCTGACTTTC.

The chain employs TRBV29-1 and TRBJ1-1, with a weak D call TRBD1 (6 bases). Deletions cut 7 bases from V and 0 bases from J, with 21 bases between. The CDR3 is made up of 16 amino acids. Germline CDR1 reads SQVTM; CDR2 reads ANQGSEA. The CDR3 region has the DNA TGCAGCGCTTCAACGGGACACGGCCTCATGAACACTGAAGCTTTCTTT. As protein: CSASTGHGLMNTEAFF. Full variable domain (remainder filled in from reference TRBV29-1 and TRBJ1-1): SAVISQKPSRDICQRGTSLTIQCQVDSQVTMMFWYRQQPGQSLTLIATANQGSEATYESGFVIDKFPISRPNLTFSTLTVSNMSPEDSSIYLCSASTGHGLMNTEAFFGQGTRLTVV.

The J gene is TRBJ1-3, the V gene TRBV5-1; a weak D match, TRBD1 (5 bases). Trimming left V 0 bases short and J 0 bases short, with 10 bases between. This CDR3 is built from 16 residues. The V gene's germline CDR1 is SGHRS and CDR2 YFSETQ. CDR3 protein: CASSLDGDFSGNTIYF. The CDR3 DNA is TGCGCCAGCAGCTTGGACGGGGACTTCTCTGGAAACACCATATATTTT.

V is TRBV19 and J is TRBJ2-7, with 8 bases matching TRBD1. V lost 2 bases, J lost 2 bases, and 8 bases stayed unmatched. CDR3 length equals 16 residues. The germline V gene encodes CDR1 LNHDA and CDR2 SQIVND (reference sequence). CDR3 sequence: CASSISPGTGPYEQYF. The CDR3 coding sequence is TGTGCCAGTAGTATATCTCCCGGGACAGGTCCCTACGAGCAGTACTTC.

The chain is built from TRBV24-1 and TRBJ2-2; 8 nucleotides line up with TRBD1. Per germline, CDR1 KGHDR and CDR2 SFDVKD. Trimming removed 7 bases from V and 3 bases from J; junction bases left unmatched: 3. CDR3 length equals 14 residues. The CDR3 bases are TGTGCCACCAGGGGACAGGTGGACACCGGGGAGCTGTTTTTT. Translating it yields CATRGQVDTGELFF.

The rearrangement joins TRBV7-9 to TRBJ1-2; tentative D call: TRBD1 (6 bases). Per germline, CDR1 SEHNR and CDR2 FQNEAQ (reference sequence). The ends were cut back, 8 bases at V and 4 bases at J, with 17 bases in the middle. CDR3 size: 14 residues. The chain's CDR3 is CASPETGDPYGYTF. CDR3 DNA sequence: TGTGCCAGCCCCGAGACAGGCGACCCCTATGGCTACACCTTC.